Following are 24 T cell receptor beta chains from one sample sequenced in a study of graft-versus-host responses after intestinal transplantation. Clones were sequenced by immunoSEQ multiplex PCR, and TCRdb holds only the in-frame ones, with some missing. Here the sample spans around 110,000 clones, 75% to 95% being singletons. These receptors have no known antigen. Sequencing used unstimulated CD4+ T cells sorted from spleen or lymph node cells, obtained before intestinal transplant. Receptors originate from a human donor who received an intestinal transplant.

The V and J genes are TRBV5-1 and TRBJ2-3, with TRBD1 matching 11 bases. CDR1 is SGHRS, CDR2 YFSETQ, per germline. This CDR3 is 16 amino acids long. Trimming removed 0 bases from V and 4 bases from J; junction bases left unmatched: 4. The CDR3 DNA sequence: TGCGCCAGCAGCTTGGGACCGGGACAGGGGGCAGATACGCAGTATTTT. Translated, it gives CASSLGPGQGADTQYF. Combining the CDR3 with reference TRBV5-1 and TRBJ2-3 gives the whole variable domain KAGVTQTPRYLIKTRGQQVTLSCSPISGHRSVSWYQQTPGQGLQFLFEYFSETQRNKGNFPGRFSGRQFSNSRSEMNVSTLELGDSALYLCASSLGPGQGADTQYFGPGTRLTVL.

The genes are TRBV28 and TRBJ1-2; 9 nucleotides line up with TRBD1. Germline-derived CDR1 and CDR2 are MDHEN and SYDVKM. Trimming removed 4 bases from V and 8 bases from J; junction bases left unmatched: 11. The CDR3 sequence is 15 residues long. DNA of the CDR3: TGTGCCAGCAGTTCCCCCGGGACAGGGAGGGCAGGCTACACCTTC. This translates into CASSSPGTGRAGYTF.

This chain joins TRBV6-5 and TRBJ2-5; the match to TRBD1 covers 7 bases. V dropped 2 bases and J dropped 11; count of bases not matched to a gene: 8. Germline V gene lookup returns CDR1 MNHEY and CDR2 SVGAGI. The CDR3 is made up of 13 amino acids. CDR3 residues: CASSYDRVREQYF. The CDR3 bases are TGTGCCAGCAGTTACGACAGGGTACGGGAACAGTACTTC.

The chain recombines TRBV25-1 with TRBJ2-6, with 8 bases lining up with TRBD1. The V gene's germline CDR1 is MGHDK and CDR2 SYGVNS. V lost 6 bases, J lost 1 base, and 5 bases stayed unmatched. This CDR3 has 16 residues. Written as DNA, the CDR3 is TGTGCCAGCAGACGGACAGGGACTTCTGGGGCCAACGTCCTGACTTTC. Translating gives CASRRTGTSGANVLTF.

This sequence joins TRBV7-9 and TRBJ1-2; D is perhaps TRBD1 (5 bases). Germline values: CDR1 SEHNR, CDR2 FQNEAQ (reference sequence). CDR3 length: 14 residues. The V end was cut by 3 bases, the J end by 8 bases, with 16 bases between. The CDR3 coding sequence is TGTGCCAGCAGCTTTAGCCAGGGAGGGTACGGCTACACCTTC. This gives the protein CASSFSQGGYGYTF.

The CDR3 nucleotides read TGTGCCAGTAGTGATGACAGCCACTTCTCCTACAATGAGCAGTTCTTC. Protein: CASSDDSHFSYNEQFF. J is TRBJ2-1 and V is TRBV19; D perhaps matches TRBD1 (5 bases). Germline V gene data show CDR1 as LNHDA and CDR2 as SQIVND (reference sequence). The CDR3 has 16 amino acids. V was clipped by 5 bases and J by 0 bases, with 14 bases between them.

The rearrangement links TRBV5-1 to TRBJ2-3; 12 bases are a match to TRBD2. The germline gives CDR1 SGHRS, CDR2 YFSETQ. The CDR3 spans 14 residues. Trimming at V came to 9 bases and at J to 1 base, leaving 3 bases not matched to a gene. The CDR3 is CATASGRGTDTQYF. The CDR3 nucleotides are TGCGCCACTGCTAGCGGGAGGGGCACAGATACGCAGTATTTT.

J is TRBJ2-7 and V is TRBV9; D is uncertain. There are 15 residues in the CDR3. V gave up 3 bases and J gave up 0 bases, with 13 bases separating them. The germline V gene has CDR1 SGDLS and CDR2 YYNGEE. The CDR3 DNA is TGTGCCAGCAGCGCCTTCGACTCCAGCTCCTACGAGCAGTACTTC. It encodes CASSAFDSSSYEQYF.

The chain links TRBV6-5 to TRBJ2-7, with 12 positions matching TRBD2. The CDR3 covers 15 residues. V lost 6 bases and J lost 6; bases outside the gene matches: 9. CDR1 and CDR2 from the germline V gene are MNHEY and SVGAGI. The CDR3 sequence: CASREWTSGAREQYF. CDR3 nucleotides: TGTGCCAGCAGGGAGTGGACTAGCGGGGCTCGCGAGCAGTACTTC.

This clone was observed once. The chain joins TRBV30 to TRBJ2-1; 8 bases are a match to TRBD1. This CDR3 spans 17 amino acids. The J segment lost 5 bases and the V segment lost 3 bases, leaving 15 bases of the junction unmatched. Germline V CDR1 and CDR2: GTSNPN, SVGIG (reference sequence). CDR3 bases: TGTGCCTGGAGGAGGAACAGACAGGGGATAAAGGACAATGAGCAGTTCTTC. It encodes CAWRRNRQGIKDNEQFF.

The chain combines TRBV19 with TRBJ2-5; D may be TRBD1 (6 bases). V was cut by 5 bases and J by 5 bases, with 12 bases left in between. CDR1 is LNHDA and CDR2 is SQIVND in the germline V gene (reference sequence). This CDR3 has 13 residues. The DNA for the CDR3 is TGTGCCAGTAGTGCCAGGGGTTCTGAGACCCAGTACTTC. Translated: CASSARGSETQYF.

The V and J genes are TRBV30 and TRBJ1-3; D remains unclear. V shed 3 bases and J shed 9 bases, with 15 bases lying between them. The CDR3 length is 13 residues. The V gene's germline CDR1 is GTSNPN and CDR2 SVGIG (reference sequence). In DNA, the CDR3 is TGTGCCTGGAGAGTGTCCGCCAGCGGCACCATATATTTT. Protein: CAWRVSASGTIYF.

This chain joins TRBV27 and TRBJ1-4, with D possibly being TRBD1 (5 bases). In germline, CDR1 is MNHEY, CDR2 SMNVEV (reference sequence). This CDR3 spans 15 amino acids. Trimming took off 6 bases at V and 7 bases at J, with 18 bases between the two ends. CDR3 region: CASRQTGRASEKLFF. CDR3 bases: TGTGCCAGCAGGCAAACAGGACGTGCTAGTGAAAAACTGTTTTTT.

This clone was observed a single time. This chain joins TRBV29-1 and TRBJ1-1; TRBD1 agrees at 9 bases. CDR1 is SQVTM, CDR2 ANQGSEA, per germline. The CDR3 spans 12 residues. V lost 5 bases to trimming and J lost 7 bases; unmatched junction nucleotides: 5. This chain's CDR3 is CSVSRQGVEAFF. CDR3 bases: TGCAGCGTTTCCAGACAGGGGGTTGAAGCTTTCTTT. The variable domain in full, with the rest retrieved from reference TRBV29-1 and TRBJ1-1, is SAVISQKPSRDICQRGTSLTIQCQVDSQVTMMFWYRQQPGQSLTLIATANQGSEATYESGFVIDKFPISRPNLTFSTLTVSNMSPEDSSIYLCSVSRQGVEAFFGQGTRLTVV.

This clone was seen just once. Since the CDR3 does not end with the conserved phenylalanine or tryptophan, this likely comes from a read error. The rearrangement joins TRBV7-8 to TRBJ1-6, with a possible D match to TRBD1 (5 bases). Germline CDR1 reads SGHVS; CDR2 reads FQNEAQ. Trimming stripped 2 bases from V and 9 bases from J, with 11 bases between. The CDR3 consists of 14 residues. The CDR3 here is CASSLIGGGSPLHL. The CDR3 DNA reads TGTGCCAGCAGCTTAATTGGGGGAGGTTCACCCCTCCACCTT.

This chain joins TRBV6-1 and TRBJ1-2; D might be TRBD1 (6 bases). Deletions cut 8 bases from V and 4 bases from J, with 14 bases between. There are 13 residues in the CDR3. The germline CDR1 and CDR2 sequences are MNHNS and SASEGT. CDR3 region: CASREDRSYGYTF. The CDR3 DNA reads TGTGCCAGCCGGGAGGACAGATCCTATGGCTACACCTTC.

CDR3 nucleotides: TGCGCCAGCAGTGAGTCACTAACTAGCGGGGCCTTGAACACCGGGGAGCTGTTTTTT. This codes for CASSESLTSGALNTGELFF. This chain uses TRBV10-1 with TRBJ2-2; TRBD2 aligns across 10 bases. The CDR3 is made up of 19 amino acids. The V gene's germline CDR1 is WNHNN and CDR2 SYGVQD (reference sequence). V shed 0 bases, J shed 1 base, and the junction held 8 bases outside the gene matches.

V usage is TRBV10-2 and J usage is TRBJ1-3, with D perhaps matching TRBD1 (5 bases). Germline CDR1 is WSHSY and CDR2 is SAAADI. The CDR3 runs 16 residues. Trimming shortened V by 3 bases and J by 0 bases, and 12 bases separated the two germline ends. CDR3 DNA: TGCGCCAGCAGTGATCGATGGGGGGTCTCTGGAAACACCATATATTTT. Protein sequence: CASSDRWGVSGNTIYF.

CDR3 in amino acids: CASSLNTNYGYTF. Written as DNA, the CDR3 is TGTGCCAGCAGCTTAAATACTAACTATGGCTACACCTTC. This rearrangement joins TRBV7-6 to TRBJ1-2; D unresolved. V lost 2 bases and J lost 0, with 4 bases in between. This CDR3 is 13 amino acids long. The germline V gene has CDR1 SGHVS and CDR2 FNYEAQ.

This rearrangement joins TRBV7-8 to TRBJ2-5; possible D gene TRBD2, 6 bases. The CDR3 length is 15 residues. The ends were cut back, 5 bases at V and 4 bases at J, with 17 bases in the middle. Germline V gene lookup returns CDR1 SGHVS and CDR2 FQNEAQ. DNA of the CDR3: TGTGCCAGCAGCCACCGGGGACGGGGGAGAGAGACCCAGTACTTC. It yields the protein CASSHRGRGRETQYF. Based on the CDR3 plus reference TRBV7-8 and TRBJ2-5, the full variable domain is GAGVSQSPRYKVAKRGQDVALRCDPISGHVSLFWYQQALGQGPEFLTYFQNEAQLDKSGLPSDRFFAERPEGSVSTLKIQRTQQEDSAVYLCASSHRGRGRETQYFGPGTRLLVL.

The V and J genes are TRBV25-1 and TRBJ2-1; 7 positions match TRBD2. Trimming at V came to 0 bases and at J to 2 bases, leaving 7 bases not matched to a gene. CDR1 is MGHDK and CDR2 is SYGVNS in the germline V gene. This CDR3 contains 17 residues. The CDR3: CASSEYGRGRAYNEQFF. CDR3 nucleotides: TGTGCCAGCAGTGAATACGGGCGTGGGAGGGCCTACAATGAGCAGTTCTTC.

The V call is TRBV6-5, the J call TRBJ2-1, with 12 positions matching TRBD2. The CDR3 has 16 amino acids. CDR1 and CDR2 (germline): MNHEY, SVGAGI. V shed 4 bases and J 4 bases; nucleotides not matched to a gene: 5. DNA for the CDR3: TGTGCCAGCAGTTTCGCCGGGACTAGCGGGTACAATGAGCAGTTCTTC. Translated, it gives CASSFAGTSGYNEQFF.

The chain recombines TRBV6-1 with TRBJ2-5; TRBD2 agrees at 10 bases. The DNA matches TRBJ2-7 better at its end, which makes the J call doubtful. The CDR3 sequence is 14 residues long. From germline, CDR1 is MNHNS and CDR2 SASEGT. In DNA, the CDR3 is TGTGCCAGCAGGCAAGCGGGAGGGAGCTACGAGCAGTACTTC. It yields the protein CASRQAGGSYEQYF.

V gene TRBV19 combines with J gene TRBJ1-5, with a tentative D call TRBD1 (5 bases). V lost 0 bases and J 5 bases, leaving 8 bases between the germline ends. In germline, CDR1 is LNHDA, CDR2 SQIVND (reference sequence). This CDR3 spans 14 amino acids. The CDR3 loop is CASSIDGGDQPQHF. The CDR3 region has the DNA TGTGCCAGTAGTATAGACGGAGGGGATCAGCCCCAGCATTTT.